The rows below give T cell receptor beta chains drawn from one sample of a study of cytomegalovirus exposure and HLA in healthy donors. Sequencing used immunoSEQ multiplex PCR; TCRdb keeps in-frame clones, though not all of them. The table includes 55,000 to 70,000 clones, 90% to 95% detected once. The sample taken for sequencing was PBMCs. The receptors shown here come from a man between 18 and 35 years old in good health and CMV-seronegative. CDR3s leave out the opening cysteine and the closing phenylalanine or tryptophan. The D gene is left open where the match is weak. Size values are once, few and many counts, or a class for expanded clones, and some rows have none.

v_call	clone_size	d_call	cdr3_aa
TRBV9	-	-	ASSGLSPSLANTIY
TRBV19	-	-	ASSQGQGGSYEQY
TRBV5-1	-	TRBD2	ASSPGTSAADTQY
TRBV9	-	-	ASRRYNEQF
TRBV19	-	-	ASSKAYGYT
TRBV5-1	-	TRBD1	ASSLTGQEYNEQF
TRBV2	-	-	ARIFNMDFGQETQY
TRBV5-1	-	-	ASSLTPSNTGELF
TRBV7-2	-	-	ASSSDGGEQY
TRBV20-1	-	-	SARIGGTQY
TRBV21-1	-	-	ASSRLDLERWSLNTEAF
TRBV30	-	-	AWSAPWGGVYEQY
TRBV6-5	-	-	ASSYSPGNTIY
TRBV19	-	-	ASSIGASYANTGELF
TRBV15	-	-	ATSTEQGNEKLF
TRBV7-8	-	TRBD2	ASSLVISGDYNEQF
TRBV11-3	-	-	ASSLDRSNYGYT
TRBV9	-	-	ASSVATASGYGYT
TRBV10-3	once	TRBD1	AITSGQGQYDGYT
TRBV5-4	-	-	ASSLGSVSGANVLT
TRBV7-2	-	-	ASSLAGVGNEQF
TRBV28	-	-	ASSLALREQY
TRBV2	-	-	ASTLREHNYEQY
TRBV27	-	-	ASDPGTYSNQPQH
TRBV7-6	-	-	ASSLGGNYGYT
TRBV11-2	-	-	ASSPSSAGELF
TRBV28	-	-	ASSRTVQETQY
TRBV21-1	-	-	ASKVKGNGPQH
TRBV2	-	-	ASSLERGNQPQH
TRBV11-2	-	TRBD1	ASSPIFRDRGYEQY
TRBV28	-	-	ASSLPQGPYEQY
TRBV7-6	-	-	ASSSGLFLNANEQF
TRBV12-5	-	TRBD2	ASGFSRWAGEDNEQF
TRBV10-3	-	TRBD1	AISEQGVSNQPQH
TRBV10-2	-	TRBD2	ASSRTSGEQF
TRBV6-5	once	TRBD1	ASHKQGMSSYEQY
TRBV15	-	-	ATSRVSSEAF
TRBV7-6	-	TRBD2	ASSSLAGGSIETQY
TRBV30	-	-	AWSGAYEQY
TRBV2	-	TRBD2	ASKPLSSGVGNTQY
TRBV30	once	-	AWSVPGVSGNTIY
TRBV7-9	-	-	ASSFEVNEQF
TRBV15	-	-	ATSRDQEATLYGYT
TRBV11-2	-	-	ASSSLTGNTEAF
TRBV5-1	-	TRBD2	ASSPGAGEETQY
TRBV5-1	-	TRBD2	ASSLGLAGVGNKAYEQY
TRBV5-1	once	TRBD1	ASGEGGGQY
TRBV9	-	TRBD2	ASSVGLAGGNTGELF
TRBV7-9	-	-	ASRRIPPGAGDIDEQF
TRBV29-1	-	-	SVEDPLGRPSSYNEQF
TRBV10-1	-	TRBD1	ASSESGQGNTEAF
TRBV28	-	TRBD2	ASSSFTSGRAWDTQY
TRBV15	once	TRBD1	ATSRTGTGANEQF
TRBV7-9	once	TRBD2	ASSLGVAGDEQF
TRBV28	once	-	ASRPDSVGYEQY
TRBV28	-	-	ASSSPGLNQPQH
TRBV4-2	-	-	ASSQARLEEAYEQY
TRBV11-3	-	TRBD1	ASSLEGQPQETQY
TRBV6-1	-	TRBD1	ASSPRQGSGYEQY